The 21 T cell receptor beta chains given below trace back to one sample, sequenced in a study of persistence of HIV-infected CD4 T cells. Sequencing used immunoSEQ version 4 in survey mode. Clones were read by immunoSEQ multiplex PCR, and TCRdb kept only the in-frame ones, dropping some. The data contain about 4,900 clones, about 67% of them singletons. For these receptors, no antigen is known. Cells were stimulated with CMV-infected fibroblast lysates at 10 ug/mL. Sorting of responding CD4+ T cells relied on upregulated CD40 ligand together with CD69. The material was CD4+ T cells sorted from PBMCs after approximately 19-hour stimulation, obtained from a patient who received antiretroviral therapy. Receptor source: an adult man with HIV who was CMV-seropositive.

This clone was counted only a few times. The chain employs TRBV5-1 and TRBJ1-1; TRBD1 might be the D (6 bases). Trimming stripped 3 bases from V and 4 bases from J, with 10 bases between. Germline CDR1 SGHRS, CDR2 YFSETQ. CDR3 length equals 13 residues. The CDR3 bases are TGCGCCAGCAGCTCACAGGGTCCCACTGAAGCTTTCTTT. Its protein product is CASSSQGPTEAFF. Full variable domain (remainder filled in from reference TRBV5-1 and TRBJ1-1): KAGVTQTPRYLIKTRGQQVTLSCSPISGHRSVSWYQQTPGQGLQFLFEYFSETQRNKGNFPGRFSGRQFSNSRSEMNVSTLELGDSALYLCASSSQGPTEAFFGQGTRLTVV.

The CDR3 sequence is CASSLGIAVGEETQYF. The CDR3 bases are TGTGCCAGCAGCTTAGGTATAGCGGTTGGCGAGGAGACCCAGTACTTC. The chain joins TRBV11-3 to TRBJ2-5, with D tentatively TRBD2 (6 bases). The CDR3 runs 16 residues. V was trimmed by 1 base and J by 5 bases, leaving 17 bases between them. Germline lookup yields CDR1 SGHNT and CDR2 YENEEA. The full variable domain, in which reference TRBV11-3 and TRBJ2-5 provide the parts outside the CDR3, is EAGVVQSPRYKIIEKKQPVAFWCNPISGHNTLYWYLQNLGQGPELLIRYENEEAVDDSQLPKDRFSAERLKGVDSTLKIQPAELGDSAVYLCASSLGIAVGEETQYFGPGTRLLVL.

The gene calls are TRBV18 and TRBJ2-5; TRBD1 aligns across 9 bases. V lost 3 bases and J lost 5; bases outside the gene matches: 1. Germline V gene lookup returns CDR1 KGHSH and CDR2 LQKENI. The CDR3 has 13 amino acids. DNA of the CDR3: TGTGCCAGCTCACCTGGACAGGGGGAGACCCAGTACTTC. It yields the protein CASSPGQGETQYF.

The rearrangement uses TRBV18 and TRBJ2-3, with D maybe TRBD2 (6 bases). Trimming removed 3 bases at V and 2 bases at J, with 15 bases between. CDR3 length: 16 amino acids. Germline V CDR1 and CDR2: KGHSH, LQKENI. This CDR3 is CASSPLSGGYTDTQYF. DNA for the CDR3: TGTGCCAGCTCACCTCTCTCCGGGGGATACACAGATACGCAGTATTTT.

This chain joins TRBV18 and TRBJ1-1; 9 nucleotides align to TRBD1. V dropped 3 bases and J dropped 3; count of bases not matched to a gene: 5. The CDR3 is 15 amino acids. Germline values: CDR1 KGHSH, CDR2 LQKENI. CDR3 sequence: CASSPPGQGDTEAFF. The DNA of the CDR3 is TGTGCCAGCTCACCTCCGGGACAGGGTGACACTGAAGCTTTCTTT.

The chain couples TRBV5-6 to TRBJ1-2, with D possibly TRBD1 on 6 matching bases. Germline V CDR1 and CDR2: SGHDT, YYEEEE. The CDR3 is 15 residues long. V was shortened by 6 bases and J by 0 bases, with 15 bases between the two germline ends. The CDR3 loop reads CASKLQGESNYGYTF. The CDR3 bases are TGTGCCAGCAAACTACAGGGCGAGTCTAACTATGGCTACACCTTC.

The chain couples TRBV2 to TRBJ2-2; 16 bases align to TRBD2. CDR3 size: 17 residues. Trimming took 5 bases from V and 5 from J; bases not matched to a gene: 5. The germline V gene encodes CDR1 SNHLY and CDR2 FYNNEI. CDR3 nucleotide sequence: TGTGCCAGCAGTCTCGCGGGACTAGCGGGGGGGACCGGGGAGCTGTTTTTT. Translation: CASSLAGLAGGTGELFF.

This clone is medium-sized within its sample. The gene calls are TRBV6-5 and TRBJ1-2; TRBD1 matches at 8 bases. The CDR3 contains 15 residues. CDR1 is MNHEY and CDR2 is SVGAGI in the germline V gene. Losses at the gene ends were 4 bases for V and 5 bases for J; bases not matched to a gene: 9. As DNA, the CDR3 is TGTGCCAGCAGTTCCCCCGGACAGGGACCTTATGGCTACACCTTC. Its translation is CASSSPGQGPYGYTF.

This clone turned up a few times. The V and J genes are TRBV10-1 and TRBJ1-6; 7 nucleotides match TRBD1. The germline CDR1 and CDR2 sequences are WNHNN and SYGVQD (reference sequence). V shed 4 bases and J 7 bases; nucleotides not matched to a gene: 1. This CDR3 is 13 amino acids long. CDR3 DNA: TGCGCCAGCAGTGTGACAGGGAATTCACCCCTCCACTTT. It is translated as CASSVTGNSPLHF.

As DNA, the CDR3 is TGTGCCAGCTTCCGACAGCTTAACACAGATACGCAGTATTTT. Amino acid sequence: CASFRQLNTDTQYF. This sequence joins TRBV5-5 and TRBJ2-3, with a tentative D call TRBD1 (5 bases). CDR1 is SGHKS and CDR2 is YYEKEE in the germline V gene (reference sequence). This CDR3 region has 14 residues. V shed 7 bases and J shed 2 bases, with 14 bases lying between them.

The CDR3 DNA is TGTGCCAGCAGCTTGGCCGACAGGCGGACTAATGAAAAACTGTTTTTT. This encodes CASSLADRRTNEKLFF. This chain uses TRBV5-6 with TRBJ1-4; D possibly corresponds to TRBD1 (6 bases). From germline, CDR1 is SGHDT and CDR2 YYEEEE. CDR3 length: 16 amino acids. V was trimmed by 0 bases and J by 2 bases, leaving 11 bases between them. Complete variable domain (other parts from reference TRBV5-6 and TRBJ1-4): DAGVTQSPTHLIKTRGQQVTLRCSPKSGHDTVSWYQQALGQGPQFIFQYYEEEERQRGNFPDRFSGHQFPNYSSELNVNALLLGDSALYLCASSLADRRTNEKLFFGSGTQLSVL.

This clone came up a few times. This rearrangement joins TRBV5-1 to TRBJ2-7; D is unclear. Germline V gene data show CDR1 as SGHRS and CDR2 as YFSETQ. The V gene lost 0 bases and the J gene lost 2 bases, with 15 bases spanning the gap. The CDR3 extends over 16 amino acids. In DNA form, the CDR3 reads TGCGCCAGCAGCTTGGATGGACGAGTGATGGCCTACGAGCAGTACTTC. It encodes CASSLDGRVMAYEQYF.

CDR3 sequence reads: CASSLYGMRNEQFF. The CDR3, as DNA: TGTGCCAGCAGCTTATACGGGATGAGGAATGAGCAGTTCTTC. The chain links TRBV7-6 to TRBJ2-1, with D maybe TRBD2 (5 bases). This CDR3 contains 14 residues. Germline V gene data show CDR1 as SGHVS and CDR2 as FNYEAQ. The V end was cut by 2 bases, the J end by 7 bases, with 12 bases between.

This clone was detected only a few times. The chain is built from TRBV9 and TRBJ1-2, with D possibly TRBD1 on 5 matching bases. The CDR3 sequence is 13 residues long. Germline CDR1 SGDLS, CDR2 YYNGEE. V shed 0 bases and J shed 4 bases, with 7 bases lying between them. The CDR3 DNA is TGTGCCAGCAGCGTAGGACAGTCCTATGGCTACACCTTC. Translation: CASSVGQSYGYTF.

Relative to its sample, this clone is large. The V gene is TRBV9, the J gene TRBJ2-5; 7 bases fit TRBD2. From germline, CDR1 is SGDLS and CDR2 YYNGEE. V lost 3 bases, J lost 7 bases, and 9 bases stayed unmatched. The CDR3 contains 14 residues. CDR3 in amino acids: CASSELAVPGTQYF. The DNA of the CDR3 is TGTGCCAGCAGCGAGCTAGCGGTCCCCGGGACCCAGTACTTC.

The chain links TRBV2 to TRBJ2-5, with TRBD2 matching over 9 bases. The CDR3 is 15 residues long. Trimming cost V 4 bases and J 2 bases; bases outside gene matches: 5. Germline V gives CDR1 SNHLY, CDR2 FYNNEI. The CDR3 here is CASSGRRGGQETQYF. Here the CDR3 DNA reads TGTGCCAGCAGTGGAAGGCGGGGGGGGCAAGAGACCCAGTACTTC. The whole variable domain, remainder taken from reference TRBV2 and TRBJ2-5, is EPEVTQTPSHQVTQMGQEVILRCVPISNHLYFYWYRQILGQKVEFLVSFYNNEISEKSEIFDDQFSVERPDGSNFTLKIRSTKLEDSAMYFCASSGRRGGQETQYFGPGTRLLVL.

In its sample, this clone was seen a few times. J is TRBJ1-1 and V is TRBV6-6, with D perhaps matching TRBD1 (5 bases). The CDR3 totals 16 residues. V was clipped by 6 bases and J by 6 bases, with 23 bases between them. The germline CDR1 and CDR2 sequences are MNHNY and SVGAGI (reference sequence). In nucleotides, the CDR3 is TGTGCCAGCAGGCCGGGGGTGGGGGGGTGGAGGGCTGAAGCTTTCTTT. This gives the protein CASRPGVGGWRAEAFF.

The genes are TRBV3-1 (or the pseudogene TRBV3-2) and TRBJ2-3, with 9 nucleotides matching TRBD1. Germline lookup yields CDR1 LGHDT and CDR2 YNNKEL (reference sequence). V lost 2 bases and J lost 2; bases outside the gene matches: 8. This CDR3 region has 17 residues. CDR3 in amino acids: CASSQYRTGVDTDTQYF. For the CDR3, the DNA is TGTGCCAGCAGCCAATATCGGACAGGGGTGGACACAGATACGCAGTATTTT.

This chain joins TRBV24-1 and TRBJ2-1; D not resolved. The CDR3 has 16 residues. Per germline, CDR1 KGHDR and CDR2 SFDVKD. Trimming removed 2 bases from V and 1 base from J, with 11 bases in between. The DNA for the CDR3 is TGTGCCACCAGTGATTCGACACCGGGTTCCTACAATGAGCAGTTCTTC. Encoded protein: CATSDSTPGSYNEQFF.

The chain links TRBV19 to TRBJ2-5, with D unclear. The V gene lost 3 bases and the J gene lost 1 base, with 6 bases spanning the gap. The CDR3 extends over 13 amino acids. Germline CDR1 and CDR2: LNHDA and SQIVND (reference sequence). CDR3 sequence reads: CASSMFLQETQYF. The CDR3 DNA is TGTGCCAGTAGTATGTTCCTCCAAGAGACCCAGTACTTC.

The CDR3 region is CASSLVEVSQPQHF. CDR3 nucleotides: TGTGCCAGCAGCTTAGTAGAAGTCTCTCAGCCCCAGCATTTT. The chain employs TRBV7-2 and TRBJ1-5, with no clear D. Germline lookup yields CDR1 SGHTA and CDR2 FQGNSA. The CDR3 totals 14 residues. V was shortened by 1 base and J by 6 bases, with 10 bases between the two germline ends.